A single T cell receptor beta chain is shown here with its context. The sample belongs to a study of CD8 T cells in Susac syndrome. RNA in amounts of about 0.5 to 1 ug was reverse transcribed with random hexamers. immunoSEQ multiplex PCR amplified TCR beta CDR3 across 54 Vbeta, 13 Jbeta. From the immunoSEQ multiplex PCR reads, TCRdb called clonotypes with MiXCR, one entry per CDR3 protein. This table has under 110,000 distinct CDR3 sequences, roughly 94% appearing once. CD8+ and CD4+ T cells from blood underwent TCR beta sequencing, which was carried out in a high-throughput format. Patients with Susac syndrome met diagnostic criteria that were recently defined for definite or probable disease. The TCR was taken from a human donor with Susac syndrome. The sequencing input was CD8+ T cells from PBMCs.

CDR3 in DNA: TGTGCCAGCAGCTCCCTCGTTGTAAGCAATCAGCCCCAGCATTTT. It encodes CASSSLVVSNQPQHF. V is TRBV6-2 or TRBV6-3 and J is TRBJ1-5; no definite D call. In germline, CDR1 is MNHEY, CDR2 SVGEGT. V was pared by 6 bases and J by 1 base, with 13 bases between. The CDR3 covers 15 residues.